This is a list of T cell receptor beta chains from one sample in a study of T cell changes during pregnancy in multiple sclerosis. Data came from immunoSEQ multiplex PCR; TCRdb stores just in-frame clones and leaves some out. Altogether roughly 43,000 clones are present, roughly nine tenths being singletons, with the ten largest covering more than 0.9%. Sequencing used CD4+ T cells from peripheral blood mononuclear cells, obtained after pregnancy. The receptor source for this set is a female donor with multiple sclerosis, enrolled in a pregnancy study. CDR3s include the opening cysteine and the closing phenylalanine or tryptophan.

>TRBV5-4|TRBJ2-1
CASSLDLAGAHEQFF
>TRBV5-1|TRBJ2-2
CASSWDRVGTGELFF
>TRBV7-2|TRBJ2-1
CASSKTSGSLSEQFF
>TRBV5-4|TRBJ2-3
CASSPQQGGRDTQYF
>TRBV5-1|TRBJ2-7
CASSSDGQGASEQYF
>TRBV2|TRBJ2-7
CASSDGTGWSYEQYF
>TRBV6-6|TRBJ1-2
CASSYGTGNLYGYTF
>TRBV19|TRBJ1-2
CASSIDRGSLGGYTF
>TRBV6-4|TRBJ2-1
CASSEGTSGSNEQFF
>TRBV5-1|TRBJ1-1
CASSQTRLTEAFF
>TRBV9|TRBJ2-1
CASSPRDYVSEQFF
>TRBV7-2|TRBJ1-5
CASSPPNQPQHF
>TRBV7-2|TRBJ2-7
CASAWSSGYEQYF
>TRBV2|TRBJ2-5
CASSENRGRGETQYF
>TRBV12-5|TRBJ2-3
CASGLGLANVGTDTQYF
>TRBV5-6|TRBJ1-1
CASSPGGRSNTEAFF
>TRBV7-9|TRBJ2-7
CASSAGQGKNEQYF
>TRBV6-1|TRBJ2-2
CASRVTGRNGELFF
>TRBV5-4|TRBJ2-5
CASSLGGQGAGETQYF
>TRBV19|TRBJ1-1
CASSIVADTEAFF
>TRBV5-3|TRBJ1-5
CARSPNQPQHF
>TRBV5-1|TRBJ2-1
CASALSGSYNEQFF
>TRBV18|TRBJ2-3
CASSPPGGRADTQYF
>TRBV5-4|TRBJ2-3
CASSGQIAGAGTDTQYF
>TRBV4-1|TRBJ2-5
CASSPLWAGGGETQYF
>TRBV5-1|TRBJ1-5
CASSLGTGINQPQHF
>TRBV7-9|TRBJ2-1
CASSLTSESSQFF
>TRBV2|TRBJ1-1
CASSELQGAGTEAFF
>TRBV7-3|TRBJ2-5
CASSLNGGRAPETQYF
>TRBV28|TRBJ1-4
CASSLRGRFEKLFF
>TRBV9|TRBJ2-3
CASSATSGTDTQYF
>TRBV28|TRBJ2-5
CASRGTSAGQETQYF
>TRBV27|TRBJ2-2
CASSILATGELFF
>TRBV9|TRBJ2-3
CASSPQAGYTTDTQYF
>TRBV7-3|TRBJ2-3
CASSLSGTGATDTQYF
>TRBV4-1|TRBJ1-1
CASSQADSFNTEAFF
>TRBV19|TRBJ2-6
CASSPLGANVLTF
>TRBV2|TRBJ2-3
CASSVRGSTDTQYF
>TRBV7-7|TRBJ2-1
CASSLGTSGSQEQFF
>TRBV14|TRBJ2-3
CASRDGTSTDTQYF
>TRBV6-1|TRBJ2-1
CASIRTGGFEQFF
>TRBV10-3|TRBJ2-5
CAISESGTGFSSGQETQYF
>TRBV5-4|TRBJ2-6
CASSLLGASGAGANVLTF
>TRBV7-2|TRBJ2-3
CASSFSTSGRSDTQYF
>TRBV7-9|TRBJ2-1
CASGHIPSGSTHEQFF
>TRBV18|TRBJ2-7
CASSRGTSGSLRQYF
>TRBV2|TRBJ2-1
CASSVSGLAGDEQFF
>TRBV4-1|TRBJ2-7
CASSQVGLRTSGFSYEQYF
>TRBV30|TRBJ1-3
CAWSVRHGNTIYF
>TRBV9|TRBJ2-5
CASSISSGNTQETQYF
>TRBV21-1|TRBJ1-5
CASSNPLQGDQPQHF
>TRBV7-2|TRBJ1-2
CASSSQGASYGYTF
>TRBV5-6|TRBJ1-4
CASSLAGRAWEKLFF